These 14 T cell receptor beta chains were sequenced from one sample in a study of T cell clonotyping in hematopoietic cell transplantation. Assay: immunoSEQ multiplex PCR; the TCRdb copy retains only in-frame clones and omits some. The sample shows about 29,000 clones, approximately 90% of them seen only once. This material consisted of PBMCs, taken 100 days after allogeneic stem cell transplant. These receptors all stem from a female patient in her fifties who had an allogeneic stem cell transplant from a related donor, so the T cells may come from the graft donor. Some clones in this sample may be carry-over from other donors' samples.

This clone came up a few times. This chain links TRBV1 with TRBJ2-5; TRBD2 is the table's D call and was not checked against the DNA. TRBV1 is given as a pseudogene. This CDR3 has 14 amino acids. The CDR3 loop is CTEGRGPLQETQYF. As DNA, the CDR3 is TGCACCGAGGGGCGGGGGCCCCTCCAAGAGACCCAGTACTTC.

The chain uses TRBV7-9 and TRBJ2-7, with unresolved D. The CDR3 length is 13 residues. The germline CDR1 and CDR2 sequences are SEHNR and FQNEAQ (reference sequence). Trimming took off 5 bases at V and 2 bases at J, with 10 bases between the two ends. The CDR3 DNA reads TGTGCCAGCAGCCGTTTGGCGCCCTACGAGCAGTACTTC. It yields the protein CASSRLAPYEQYF.

This clone has only a few counts. The chain couples TRBV6-6 to TRBJ1-1; D gene unclear. The germline V gene has CDR1 MNHNY and CDR2 SVGAGI (reference sequence). The CDR3 loop spans 13 amino acids. Trimming stripped 8 bases from V and 5 bases from J, with 15 bases between. The CDR3 DNA reads as TGTGCCAGCGGGAACGGCCAGGAGACTGAAGCTTTCTTT. It specifies CASGNGQETEAFF.

As for this clone: With only one base between it and a far larger clone, this is likely a read error. V and J are TRBV13 and TRBJ1-1; no reliable D call. Germline V gene lookup returns CDR1 PRHDT and CDR2 FYEKMQ (reference sequence). Deletions cut 2 bases from V and 0 bases from J, with 4 bases between. The CDR3 is 13 residues long. CDR3 in amino acids: CASSLRVNTEAFF. CDR3 in DNA: TGTGCCAGCAGCTTACGGGTGAACACTGAAGCTTTCTTT. Variable domain in full (rest from reference TRBV13 and TRBJ1-1): AAGVIQSPRHLIKEKRETATLKCYPIPRHDTVYWYQQGPGQDPQFLISFYEKMQSDKGSIPDRFSAQQFSDYHSELNMSSLELGDSALYFCASSLRVNTEAFFGQGTRLTVV.

The chain couples TRBV6-6 to TRBJ2-1; TRBD2 matches at 8 bases. Germline CDR1 reads MNHNY; CDR2 reads SVGAGI (reference sequence). The CDR3 totals 16 residues. The V segment lost 2 bases and the J segment 2 bases; nucleotides outside the gene matches: 5. This CDR3 reads CASSYPAGEPYNEQFF. The CDR3 nucleotides read TGTGCCAGCAGTTACCCAGCGGGGGAACCCTACAATGAGCAGTTCTTC.

CDR3 amino acids: CAISGQGASLYGYTF. CDR3 coding DNA: TGTGCCATCTCCGGACAGGGGGCGAGTTTGTATGGCTACACCTTC. This rearrangement joins TRBV10-3 to TRBJ1-2; 11 nucleotides match TRBD1. The germline gives CDR1 ENHRY, CDR2 SYGVKD. The ends lost 8 bases at V and 5 bases at J; junction bases unmatched: 10. There are 15 residues in the CDR3.

The J gene is TRBJ1-2, the V gene TRBV5-1; a possible D gene is TRBD1 (5 bases). Germline values: CDR1 SGHRS, CDR2 YFSETQ. V gave up 0 bases and J gave up 0 bases, with 9 bases separating them. This CDR3 comprises 15 residues. CDR3 sequence reads: CASSLDRGANYGYTF. Here the CDR3 DNA reads TGCGCCAGCAGCTTGGATAGGGGAGCTAACTATGGCTACACCTTC.

The gene calls are TRBV7-2 and TRBJ1-2, with D unclear. CDR3 length equals 13 residues. Germline V gene lookup returns CDR1 SGHTA and CDR2 FQGNSA. V was pared by 2 bases and J by 5 bases, with 9 bases between. The CDR3 DNA sequence: TGTGCCAGCAGCTTACAACAGACTTATGGCTACACCTTC. Encoded protein: CASSLQQTYGYTF.

The chain recombines TRBV7-8 with TRBJ1-1, with TRBD1 identical over 8 bases. The germline gives CDR1 SGHVS, CDR2 FQNEAQ. V dropped 3 bases and J dropped 1; count of bases not matched to a gene: 7. CDR3 length: 16 residues. The chain's CDR3 is CASSFRDRGWNTEAFF. The CDR3 bases are TGTGCCAGCAGCTTTCGAGACAGGGGCTGGAACACTGAAGCTTTCTTT.

The chain recombines TRBV5-1 with TRBJ1-1; 7 nucleotides align to TRBD1. The length of the CDR3 is 17 residues. V lost 2 bases to trimming and J lost 1 base; unmatched junction nucleotides: 11. The germline V gene encodes CDR1 SGHRS and CDR2 YFSETQ. The DNA of the CDR3 is TGCGCCAGCAGCTTTGACAGGGCAGGTTTTAGGAACACTGAAGCTTTCTTT. This codes for CASSFDRAGFRNTEAFF.

The chain combines TRBV2 with TRBJ1-1; 7 positions agree with TRBD1. The CDR3 loop spans 14 amino acids. J lost 10 bases, V lost 3 bases, and 11 bases had no gene match. Germline V gene lookup returns CDR1 SNHLY and CDR2 FYNNEI. The CDR3 sequence is CASSDHGQAGGAFF. In DNA form, the CDR3 reads TGTGCCAGCAGTGACCACGGACAGGCAGGGGGAGCTTTCTTT.

The chain is built from TRBV5-1 and TRBJ1-6; D is uncertain. This CDR3 has 14 residues. Trimming took off 0 bases at V and 4 bases at J, with 5 bases between the two ends. Germline values: CDR1 SGHRS, CDR2 YFSETQ. The CDR3 DNA reads TGCGCCAGCAGCTTGGGGGATTATAATTCACCCCTCCACTTT. Its protein product is CASSLGDYNSPLHF. Full variable domain (remainder filled in from reference TRBV5-1 and TRBJ1-6): KAGVTQTPRYLIKTRGQQVTLSCSPISGHRSVSWYQQTPGQGLQFLFEYFSETQRNKGNFPGRFSGRQFSNSRSEMNVSTLELGDSALYLCASSLGDYNSPLHFGNGTRLTVT.

In this sample, this clone turned up once. This sequence joins TRBV19 and TRBJ2-3; D is ambiguous. V lost 3 bases and J lost 1, with 5 bases in between. Germline V CDR1 and CDR2: LNHDA, SQIVND (reference sequence). This CDR3 has 13 amino acids. CDR3 region: CASSMSGTDTQYF. Written as DNA, the CDR3 is TGTGCCAGTAGTATGTCAGGCACAGATACGCAGTATTTT.

V usage is TRBV7-2 and J usage is TRBJ2-3; TRBD2 matches at 11 bases. Looked up from germline, CDR1 is SGHTA and CDR2 is FQGNSA. The CDR3 extends over 17 amino acids. V was pared by 2 bases and J by 6 bases, with 10 bases of the junction left unmatched. CDR3 bases: TGTGCCAGCAGCTTATTGGGGCTAGCGGGGGGCCGGGATACGCAGTATTTT. This codes for CASSLLGLAGGRDTQYF.